Presented here are 8 T cell receptor beta chains from one specimen sequenced in a study of chemoradiotherapy in HPV16-positive cancers. TCRdb keeps only in-frame clones here, not all; method: immunoSEQ multiplex PCR. The sample carries 11,000 to 15,000 clones, approximately 90% recorded once. Source: blood, taken from a patient who underwent chemoradiotherapy. These receptors came from a human donor with HPV-associated anogenital cancer.

The genes are TRBV19 and TRBJ2-3; TRBD1 matches at 8 bases. Per the germline V gene, CDR1 is LNHDA and CDR2 is SQIVND (reference sequence). The CDR3 covers 13 residues. After removal of 9 bases from V and 6 bases from J, the junction contained 8 bases not matched to a gene. In DNA, the CDR3 is TGTGCCAGCCGGGACAGGACGGTGGATACGCAGTATTTT. Its translation: CASRDRTVDTQYF.

This clone was observed a single time. This rearrangement joins TRBV27 to TRBJ2-5; 9 bases match TRBD2. The CDR3 spans 14 residues. Germline-derived CDR1 and CDR2 are MNHEY and SMNVEV (reference sequence). After removal of 5 bases from V and 11 bases from J, the junction contained 12 bases not matched to a gene. In nucleotides, the CDR3 is TGTGCCAGCAGTCCAGCTGCGGGGGGGCTCTTTCAGTACTTC. Translated, it gives CASSPAAGGLFQYF.

The V and J genes are TRBV11-2 and TRBJ1-4; D is ambiguous. Deletions cut 5 bases from V and 7 bases from J, with 20 bases between. This CDR3 spans 16 amino acids. CDR1 SGHAT and CDR2 FQNNGV come from the germline V gene. CDR3 amino acids: CASSPRQPMSAEKLFF. In DNA form, the CDR3 reads TGTGCCAGCAGCCCCCGACAACCGATGTCAGCTGAAAAACTGTTTTTT.

The chain links TRBV5-4 to TRBJ2-1, with 12 positions matching TRBD2. The V gene's germline CDR1 is SGHNT and CDR2 YYREEE (reference sequence). The length of the CDR3 is 18 residues. Germline trimming cut 0 bases from V and 1 base from J; bases unmatched to any gene: 5. CDR3 in DNA: TGTGCCAGCAGCTTGGCCCTAGCGGGGGGGCTTTCCTACAATGAGCAGTTCTTC. As protein: CASSLALAGGLSYNEQFF.

This rearrangement joins TRBV5-1 to TRBJ2-3, with TRBD1 matching 10 bases. V shed 2 bases and J 1 base; nucleotides not matched to a gene: 1. The CDR3 spans 15 residues. Germline assignment: CDR1 SGHRS and CDR2 YFSETQ. The CDR3 coding sequence is TGCGCCAGCAGCTTAGACAGGGGGCGCACAGATACGCAGTATTTT. The encoded protein is CASSLDRGRTDTQYF.

V is TRBV29-1 and J is TRBJ1-5, with TRBD1 as a possible D gene (6 bases). The ends were cut back, 3 bases at V and 9 bases at J, with 18 bases in the middle. The CDR3 covers 14 residues. CDR1 SQVTM and CDR2 ANQGSEA come from the germline V gene. The chain's CDR3 is CSVDGTTTQGPQHF. Here the CDR3 DNA reads TGCAGCGTTGACGGGACAACAACCCAGGGGCCCCAGCATTTT.

The chain is built from TRBV11-3 and TRBJ2-3; TRBD1 agrees at 8 bases. V was clipped by 2 bases and J by 1 base; unmatched bases: 5. This CDR3 contains 16 residues. Germline CDR1 is SGHNT and CDR2 is YENEEA. This chain's CDR3 is CASSLRSTGGTDTQYF. In DNA form, the CDR3 reads TGTGCCAGCAGCTTACGATCGACAGGGGGCACAGATACGCAGTATTTT.

The V and J genes are TRBV30 and TRBJ1-4; D is possibly TRBD1 (6 bases). V shed 0 bases and J shed 8 bases, with 13 bases lying between them. CDR3 length equals 14 residues. CDR1 GTSNPN and CDR2 SVGIG come from the germline V gene (reference sequence). The CDR3, as DNA: TGTGCCTGGAGTGTGGGGGGCTTAGGGGAAAAACTGTTTTTT. Its protein is CAWSVGGLGEKLFF.